This T cell receptor beta chain was obtained from a study of identical twins. Regarding the study as a whole: Memory repertoires lacked the insertion deficit that abundant cord blood beta clonotypes showed.

The V end lost 7 bases, the J end lost 4 bases, and 10 bases lay between the germline ends. This CDR3 has 13 amino acids. From germline, CDR1 is LNHNV and CDR2 YYDKDF (reference sequence). At least ten counts were recorded for this clonotype. What it binds is not known. Template switching, a step in the protocol, added a universal primer site, and cDNA carried unique molecular identifiers. TCRdb used MiXCR to reprocess the 5' RACE reads, holding one entry per CDR3 protein. The top ten hold less than 4% of the sample, which has around 250,000 distinct CDR3 sequences, about 8.9% seen once. These data were also reused for a study on yellow fever vaccine responses in identical twins. As that study records: Twins' vaccine T cell response reportedly gave the appearance of partial convergence and partial personalization.

The sample taken for sequencing was CD8+ T cells sorted from blood. This chain connects TRBV15 to TRBJ2-2, with D possibly TRBD2 on 5 matching bases. The sequence was collected from a woman aged 18 to 35 in good health. The CDR3 here is CATTPEVTGELFF. In DNA, the CDR3 is TGTGCCACCACTCCGGAGGTCACCGGGGAGCTGTTTTTT.